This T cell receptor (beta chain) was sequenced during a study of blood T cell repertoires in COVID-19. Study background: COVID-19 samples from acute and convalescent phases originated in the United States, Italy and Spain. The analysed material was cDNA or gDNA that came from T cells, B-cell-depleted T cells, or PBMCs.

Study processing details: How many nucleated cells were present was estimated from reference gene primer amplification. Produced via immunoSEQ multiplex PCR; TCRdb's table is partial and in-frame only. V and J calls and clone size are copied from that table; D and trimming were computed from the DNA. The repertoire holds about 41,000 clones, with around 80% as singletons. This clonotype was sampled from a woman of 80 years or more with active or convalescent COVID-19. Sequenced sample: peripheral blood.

The CDR3 spells CASSLTGGMVYGYTF. The CDR3 DNA reads TGTGCCAGCAGCCTGACAGGGGGCATGGTATATGGCTACACCTTC. V gene TRBV27 combines with J gene TRBJ1-2; TRBD1 aligns across 10 bases. The CDR3 has 15 amino acids. J was trimmed by 5 bases and V by 6 bases; bases with no gene match: 9. Germline-derived CDR1 and CDR2 are MNHEY and SMNVEV (reference sequence).